The following is a T cell receptor (beta chain) sequence with its context. Antigen specificity is unknown. Germline V gene lookup returns CDR1 MNHNY and CDR2 SVGAGI (reference sequence). This CDR3 spans 15 amino acids. Trimming left V 2 bases short and J 4 bases short, with 9 bases between. The data are from a study of coeliac disease. Here immunoSEQ multiplex PCR was the method, and the copy in TCRdb shows in-frame clones only, minus some. This sample has more than 3,500 clones, with more than 50% found just once. Study-wide findings and caveats: Lower clonality than controls marked TRB and TRG repertoires from active celiac intraepithelial and lamina propria samples. The authors judged this method unsuitable for unbiased gliadin-specific T cell detection. Most TRB amino acid sequences occurred in only one sample.

Sample: intraepithelial lymphocytes from the gut. This TCR was sampled from a human donor with active celiac disease. The rearrangement joins TRBV6-6 to TRBJ2-6, with TRBD1 as a possible D gene (5 bases). The CDR3 reads CASSYPQGGANVLTF. The DNA for the CDR3 is TGTGCCAGCAGTTACCCGCAGGGCGGGGCCAACGTCCTGACTTTC.